This TCR beta chain came from a study of CD8 T cells in Susac syndrome (dated by TCRdb to between 2018 and 2021). A note on the overall study: Among the Susac syndrome patients who were sequenced, clinically active disease was present in six and clinical remission was observed in about eight. Susac syndrome patients were therapy-naive, on corticosteroids (some also receiving IVIg), or on IVIg alone at blood withdrawal. The study used repertoire sequencing to test whether antigen drove CD8+ T cell activation and differentiation in Susac syndrome. Results and caveats for the whole study, not just this receptor: The study acknowledged that relatively few individuals were included in the TCR sequencing and HLA analysis. In patients with Susac syndrome, the CD4+ T cell repertoire showed no detectable clonal expansion.

Taken from the germline V gene (reference sequence), the CDR1 and CDR2 loops are GTSNPN and SVGIG. The CDR3 runs 14 residues from the cysteine to the phenylalanine. Only the CDR3 portion is preserved as DNA: 42 bases, with reading frame beginning at the first base. V is pruned by 4 bases and J by 11 bases, leaving 8 bases of the junction without a gene match. High-throughput TCR beta sequencing profiled peripheral blood CD8+ and CD4+ T cells from healthy donors, Susac syndrome patients and multiple sclerosis patients. Recently defined diagnostic criteria for definite or probable disease were met by the Susac syndrome patients. Bulk CD8+ and CD4+ T cells were purified by magnetic negative isolation, whereas CD8+ TEMRA cells were enriched by FACS. Blood was collected in EDTA tubes and processed within 24 hours, with PBMCs isolated through density gradient centrifugation. PBMCs destined for TCR sequencing were cryopreserved in liquid nitrogen and later thawed in a 37 °C water bath. Purity of sorted or isolated CD4+, CD8+ and CD8+ TEMRA cells was at least 90%.

RNA was extracted using the RNeasy kit, and roughly 0.5 to 1 microgram was reverse transcribed with random hexamers. TCR beta CDR3 regions were amplified with the immunoSEQ multiplex PCR assay covering 54 Vbeta and 13 Jbeta segments. Bias from PCR amplification was corrected by using a synthetic template baseline for primer optimization and for computational correction. The study's processing was this. Reads were annotated to V, D and J genes according to IMGT and were analyzed with immunoSEQ Analyzer, with only productive sequences retained. Clonality was computed as one minus Shannon entropy normalized by log2 of the number of productive unique sequences. For each patient and control, public and private clones were evaluated within the 100 most prevalent clones. Clones were defined as Susac-specific if absent from the healthy and MS cohorts, from around 1,000 published viral clones and from other ImmuneACCESS disease sequences. TCRdb reworked the public reads: Q25 trimming with fastp, MiXCR clone assembly, productive beta chains retained. Every CDR3 protein is listed once, alongside the most common genes and DNA of its rows. The V and J calls reflect TCRdb's pipeline rather than the authors' work. This sample gives about 180,000 distinct CDR3 sequences in total; around 94% of them show up just once. Of the sample, 0.09% to 0.1% falls within the top ten clones.

About this clonotype itself: Its cognate antigen has yet to be identified. No qualities accompany the bases; no much larger clone lies one base away.

The clonotype comes from a human donor with Susac syndrome. Material: CD4+ T cells from PBMCs. This receptor chain uses TRBV30 and TRBJ2-1; TRBD2 lines up with 13 middle nucleotides. The DNA sequence follows: TGTGCCTGGACTAGGACTAGCGGGGGCCAGAAGCAGTTCTTC. Its translation is CAWTRTSGGQKQFF.